This T cell receptor (beta chain) comes out of a study of glioma-infiltrating T cells after dendritic cell vaccination. Up to 2 ug genomic DNA was used for TCRB CDR3 amplification. Amplification used 60 V beta primers and 13 J beta primers. Clones were sequenced by immunoSEQ multiplex PCR, and TCRdb holds only the in-frame ones, with some missing. The sample holds about 95,000 clones, more than 75% seen once. Looked up from germline, CDR1 is SEHNR and CDR2 is FQNEAQ (reference sequence). V was cut by 8 bases and J by 4 bases, with 16 bases left in between. This CDR3 comprises 14 residues. General study findings and limits: Higher pretreatment TIL content predicted longer progression-free time and survival. Only a small number of patients had complete blood and tumor samples.

In regard to this clone: Its cognate antigen is unknown.

This receptor was taken from a human donor with glioblastoma. V is TRBV7-9 and J is TRBJ2-3; D may be TRBD1 (5 bases). The sequenced sample was blood, obtained before dendritic cell vaccination. Written as DNA, the CDR3 is TGTGCCAGCGGAGAAATTGGGGCAGCAGATACGCAGTATTTT. It yields the protein CASGEIGAADTQYF.